This T cell receptor beta chain originates from a study of breast tumors, draining lymph nodes, adjacent tissues. The junction had 8 bases not matched to a gene; V was cut back by 7 bases and J by 9 bases. The germline CDR1 and CDR2 sequences are SNHLY and FYNNEI. The CDR3 is 13 amino acids. TCRdb re-analysed the multiplex PCR reads in MiXCR, keeping a single row per CDR3 protein. The table includes some 250,000 distinct CDR3 sequences, around 35% detected once. This clonotype has ten or more counts. The antigen is undetermined. Samples came from axillary lymph nodes draining the breast cancer. Study-level findings and limits: Data fit most tumor T cells coming from lymph node, expanding in tumor. Tumors had less TCR diversity than lymph nodes, more than nontumor tissue. That most tumor T cells come from lymph nodes remained unproven.

The chain carries TRBV2 and TRBJ2-1, with 8 bases that match TRBD2. The receptor was isolated from a female donor with breast cancer. Some clones in this sample may be carry-over from other donors' samples. The sample was axillary lymph node tissue. Here the CDR3 DNA reads TGTGCCAGCACAGCGGGAGTAGTCGCTGAGCAGTTCTTC. This translates into CASTAGVVAEQFF.